The entry below gives a single TCR beta chain sequence along with its context. Its antigen is currently unknown. These data are taken from a study of T cell responses to AZD1222 COVID-19 vaccine. Across the study: Pooled together were second doses at about 4 or about 12 weeks. Regarding the study as a whole: It should be noted that donors were predominantly white British and more often female, and clonal diversity was possibly underestimated.

The method was immunoSEQ multiplex PCR; TCRdb's version includes in-frame clones alone and lacks a portion of them. Of more than 110,000 clones listed, about 93% are singletons. The CDR3 totals 15 residues. V trimming: 4 bases; J trimming: 2 bases; junction bases outside the gene matches: 8. CDR1 is LNHDA, CDR2 SQIVND, per germline (reference sequence). This specimen was peripheral blood, taken on day 0 of AZD1222 vaccination. The V and J genes are TRBV19 and TRBJ2-7, with 7 bases fitting TRBD1. This receptor was identified in an adult in good health. CDR3: CASSTDRAFTYEQYF. The CDR3 DNA reads as TGTGCCAGTAGTACTGACAGGGCGTTTACCTACGAGCAGTACTTC.